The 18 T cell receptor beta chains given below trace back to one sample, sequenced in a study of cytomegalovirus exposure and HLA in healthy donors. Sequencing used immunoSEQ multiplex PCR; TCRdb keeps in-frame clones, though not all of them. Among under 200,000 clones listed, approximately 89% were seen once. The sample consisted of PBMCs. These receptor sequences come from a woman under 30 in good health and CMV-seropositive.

CDR3 residues: CASSSGLAGPDTQYF. The CDR3 bases are TGTGCCAGCAGCTCCGGACTAGCGGGCCCCGATACGCAGTATTTT. This chain joins TRBV5-5 and TRBJ2-3; 11 nucleotides match TRBD2. CDR3 length equals 15 residues. CDR1 SGHKS and CDR2 YYEKEE come from the germline V gene (reference sequence). The ends lost 3 bases at V and 6 bases at J; junction bases unmatched: 6.

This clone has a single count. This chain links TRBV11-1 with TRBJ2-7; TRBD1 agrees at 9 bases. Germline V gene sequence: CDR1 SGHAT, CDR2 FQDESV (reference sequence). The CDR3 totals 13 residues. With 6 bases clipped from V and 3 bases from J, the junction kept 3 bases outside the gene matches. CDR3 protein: CASRKTGGYEQYF. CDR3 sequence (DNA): TGTGCCAGCAGGAAGACAGGGGGCTACGAGCAGTACTTC.

This CDR3 is CASSPGGVEQYF. The DNA for the CDR3 is TGTGCCAGCTCACCAGGGGGGGTCGAGCAGTACTTC. The J gene is TRBJ2-7, the V gene TRBV18; 7 positions match TRBD2. V was pared by 2 bases and J by 6 bases, with 1 base of the junction left unmatched. CDR1 is KGHSH and CDR2 is LQKENI in the germline V gene. The CDR3 sequence is 12 residues long.

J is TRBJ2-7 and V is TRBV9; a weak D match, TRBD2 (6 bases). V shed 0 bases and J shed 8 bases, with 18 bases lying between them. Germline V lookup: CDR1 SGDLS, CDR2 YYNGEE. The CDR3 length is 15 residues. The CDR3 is CASSVDVGPAGQQYF. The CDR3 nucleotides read TGTGCCAGCAGCGTAGATGTAGGTCCCGCGGGGCAGCAGTACTTC.

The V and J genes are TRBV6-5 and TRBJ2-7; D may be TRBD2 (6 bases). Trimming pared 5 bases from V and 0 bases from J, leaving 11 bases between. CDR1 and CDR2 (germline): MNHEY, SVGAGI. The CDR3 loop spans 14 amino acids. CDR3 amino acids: CASSIAESSYEQYF. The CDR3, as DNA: TGTGCCAGCAGTATAGCGGAGAGCTCCTACGAGCAGTACTTC.

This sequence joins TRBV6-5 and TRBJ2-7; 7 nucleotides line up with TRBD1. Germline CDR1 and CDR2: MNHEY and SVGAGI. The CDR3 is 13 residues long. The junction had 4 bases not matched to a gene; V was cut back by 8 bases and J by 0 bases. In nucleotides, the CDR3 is TGTGCCAGCGAGGACAGGAGCTCCTACGAGCAGTACTTC. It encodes CASEDRSSYEQYF.

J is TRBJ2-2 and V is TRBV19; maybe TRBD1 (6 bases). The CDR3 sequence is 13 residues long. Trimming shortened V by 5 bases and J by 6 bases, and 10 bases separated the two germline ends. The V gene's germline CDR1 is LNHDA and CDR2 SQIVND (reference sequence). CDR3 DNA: TGTGCCAGTAGTGTACAGGGCGCCGGGGAGCTGTTTTTT. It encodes CASSVQGAGELFF. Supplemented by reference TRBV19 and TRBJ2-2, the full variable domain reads DGGITQSPKYLFRKEGQNVTLSCEQNLNHDAMYWYRQDPGQGLRLIYYSQIVNDFQKGDIAEGYSVSREKKESFPLTVTSAQKNPTAFYLCASSVQGAGELFFGEGSRLTVL.

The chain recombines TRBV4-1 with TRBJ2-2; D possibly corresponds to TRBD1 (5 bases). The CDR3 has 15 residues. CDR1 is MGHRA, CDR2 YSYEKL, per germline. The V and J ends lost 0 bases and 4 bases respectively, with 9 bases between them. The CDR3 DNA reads TGCGCCAGCAGCCAAGAGGGGCACTCCACCGGGGAGCTGTTTTTT. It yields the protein CASSQEGHSTGELFF.

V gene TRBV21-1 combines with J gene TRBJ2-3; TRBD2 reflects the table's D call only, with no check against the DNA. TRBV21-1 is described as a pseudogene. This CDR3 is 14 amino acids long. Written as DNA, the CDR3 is TGTGCCAGCAGCCCACCTAGGCCTACAGATACGCAGTATTTT. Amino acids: CASSPPRPTDTQYF.

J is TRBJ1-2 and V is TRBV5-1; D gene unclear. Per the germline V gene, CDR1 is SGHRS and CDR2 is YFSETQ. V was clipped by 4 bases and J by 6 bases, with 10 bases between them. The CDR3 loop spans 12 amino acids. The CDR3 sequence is CASSPPGHGYTF. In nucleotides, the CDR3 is TGCGCCAGCAGCCCCCCTGGGCATGGCTACACCTTC.

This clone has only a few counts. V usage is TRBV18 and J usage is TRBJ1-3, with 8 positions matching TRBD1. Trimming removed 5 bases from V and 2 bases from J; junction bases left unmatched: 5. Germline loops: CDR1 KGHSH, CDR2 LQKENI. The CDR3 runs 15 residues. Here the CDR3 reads CASSSTGEAGNTIYF. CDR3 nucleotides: TGTGCCAGCTCATCGACAGGGGAGGCTGGAAACACCATATATTTT.

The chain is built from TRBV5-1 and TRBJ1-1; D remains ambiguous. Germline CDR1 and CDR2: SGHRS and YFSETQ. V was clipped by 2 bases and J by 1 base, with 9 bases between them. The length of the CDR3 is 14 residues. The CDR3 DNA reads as TGCGCCAGCAGCTTTGGCGGAGCGAACACTGAAGCTTTCTTT. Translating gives CASSFGGANTEAFF.

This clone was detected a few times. Written as DNA, the CDR3 is TGCGCCAGCAGCTTGTCTACTAGCGGGAGAAGAGATACGCAGTATTTT. Protein product: CASSLSTSGRRDTQYF. The rearrangement links TRBV5-1 to TRBJ2-3; 11 bases agree with TRBD2. Losses at the gene ends were 1 base for V and 5 bases for J; bases not matched to a gene: 6. The V gene's germline CDR1 is SGHRS and CDR2 YFSETQ. This CDR3 comprises 16 residues.

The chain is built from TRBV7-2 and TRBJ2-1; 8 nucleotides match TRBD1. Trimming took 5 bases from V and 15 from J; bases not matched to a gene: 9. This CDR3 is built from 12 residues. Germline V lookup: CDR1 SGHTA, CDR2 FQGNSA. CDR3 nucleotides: TGTGCCAGCAGCCCGACAGGGACAGGTCTGTTCTTC. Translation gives CASSPTGTGLFF.

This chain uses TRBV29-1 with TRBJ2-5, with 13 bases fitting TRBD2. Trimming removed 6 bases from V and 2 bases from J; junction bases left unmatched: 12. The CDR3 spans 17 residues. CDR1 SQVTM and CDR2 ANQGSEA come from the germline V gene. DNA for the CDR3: TGCAGCGTCCATCACCCTGGGACTAGCGGGATTCAAGAGACCCAGTACTTC. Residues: CSVHHPGTSGIQETQYF.

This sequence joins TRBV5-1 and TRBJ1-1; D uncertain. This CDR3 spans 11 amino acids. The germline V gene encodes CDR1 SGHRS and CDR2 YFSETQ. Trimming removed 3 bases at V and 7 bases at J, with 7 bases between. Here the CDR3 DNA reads TGCGCCAGCAGCTACGGTCGTGAAGCTTTCTTT. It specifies CASSYGREAFF.

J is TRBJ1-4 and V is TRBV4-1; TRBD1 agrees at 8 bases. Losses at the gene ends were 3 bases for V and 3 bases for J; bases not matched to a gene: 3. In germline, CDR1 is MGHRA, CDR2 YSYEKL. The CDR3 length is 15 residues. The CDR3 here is CASSQQGAPNEKLFF. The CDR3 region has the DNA TGCGCCAGCAGCCAGCAGGGGGCGCCTAATGAAAAACTGTTTTTT.

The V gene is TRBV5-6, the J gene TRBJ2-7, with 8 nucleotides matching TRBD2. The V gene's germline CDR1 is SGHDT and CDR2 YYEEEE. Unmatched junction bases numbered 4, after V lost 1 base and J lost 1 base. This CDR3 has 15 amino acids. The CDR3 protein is CASSLTTSGSYEQYF. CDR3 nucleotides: TGTGCCAGCAGCTTGACAACTAGCGGATCCTACGAGCAGTACTTC.